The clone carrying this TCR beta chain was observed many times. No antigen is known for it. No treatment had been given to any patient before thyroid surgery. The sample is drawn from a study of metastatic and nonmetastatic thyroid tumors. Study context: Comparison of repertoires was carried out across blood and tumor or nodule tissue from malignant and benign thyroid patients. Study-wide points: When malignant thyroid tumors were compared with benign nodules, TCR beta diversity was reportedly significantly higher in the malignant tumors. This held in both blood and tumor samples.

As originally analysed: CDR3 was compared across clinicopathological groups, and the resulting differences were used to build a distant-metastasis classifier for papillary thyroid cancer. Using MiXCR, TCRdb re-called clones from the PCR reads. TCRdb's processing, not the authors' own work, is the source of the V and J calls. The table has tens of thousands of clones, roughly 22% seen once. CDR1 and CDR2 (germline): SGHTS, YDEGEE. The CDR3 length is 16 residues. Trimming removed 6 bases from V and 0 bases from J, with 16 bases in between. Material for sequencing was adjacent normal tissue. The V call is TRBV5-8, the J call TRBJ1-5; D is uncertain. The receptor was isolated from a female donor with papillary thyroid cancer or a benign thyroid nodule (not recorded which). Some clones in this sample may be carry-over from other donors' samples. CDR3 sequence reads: CASTSHGSASNQPQHF. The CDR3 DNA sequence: TGTGCCAGCACTTCTCACGGTTCAGCTAGCAATCAGCCCCAGCATTTT.